The next 7 T cell receptor beta chains were all read from a single sample in a study of cytomegalovirus exposure and HLA in healthy donors. Generated by immunoSEQ multiplex PCR, the TCRdb table keeps only in-frame clones and is missing some. The table records about 190,000 clones, about 83% of them present only once. The sample comprised PBMCs. All receptors derive from a young woman in good health and CMV-seronegative.

The chain carries TRBV7-8 and TRBJ2-7; 10 bases line up with TRBD1. Trimming took 5 bases from V and 3 from J; bases not matched to a gene: 10. The CDR3 runs 16 residues. CDR1 and CDR2 (germline): SGHVS, FQNEAQ. The CDR3 region is CASSAADRGRLYEQYF. The CDR3 DNA follows: TGTGCCAGCAGCGCCGCAGACAGGGGGCGCCTCTACGAGCAGTACTTC.

V is TRBV5-1 and J is TRBJ2-3, with a tentative D call TRBD2 (5 bases). Germline CDR1 reads SGHRS; CDR2 reads YFSETQ. The CDR3 has 15 residues. The ends were cut back, 1 base at V and 1 base at J, with 10 bases in the middle. DNA of the CDR3: TGCGCCAGCAGCTTGTTAGCGCAAGGCACAGATACGCAGTATTTT. This encodes CASSLLAQGTDTQYF.

The V gene is TRBV19, the J gene TRBJ2-1; 7 bases align to TRBD2. Losses at the gene ends were 7 bases for V and 1 base for J; bases not matched to a gene: 7. Germline V gives CDR1 LNHDA, CDR2 SQIVND (reference sequence). The CDR3 spans 15 residues. The CDR3 spells CASNSPGLSYNEQFF. CDR3 nucleotides: TGTGCCAGTAACTCCCCGGGACTATCCTACAATGAGCAGTTCTTC.

The rearrangement links TRBV7-2 to TRBJ1-1, with D perhaps TRBD1 (5 bases). V was clipped by 5 bases and J by 3 bases, with 10 bases between them. The CDR3 consists of 13 residues. Per the germline V gene, CDR1 is SGHTA and CDR2 is FQGNSA. The CDR3 DNA sequence: TGTGCCAGCAGCACAACCAGGGACACTGAAGCTTTCTTT. Protein sequence: CASSTTRDTEAFF.

The chain uses TRBV2 and TRBJ2-7; 9 bases fit TRBD1. V shed 7 bases and J 1 base; nucleotides not matched to a gene: 2. Germline CDR1 reads SNHLY; CDR2 reads FYNNEI. This CDR3 spans 13 amino acids. CDR3 amino acids: CASTGTGSYEQYF. DNA of the CDR3: TGTGCCAGCACGGGGACAGGGTCCTACGAGCAGTACTTC.

The chain uses TRBV7-8 and TRBJ1-3; D is ambiguous. Germline V lookup: CDR1 SGHVS, CDR2 FQNEAQ. V was trimmed by 5 bases and J by 8 bases, leaving 16 bases between them. The CDR3 is 14 residues long. CDR3 protein: CASSNILDWDTIYF. The DNA of the CDR3 is TGTGCCAGCAGCAATATTTTGGACTGGGACACCATATATTTT. The full variable domain, rest sourced from reference TRBV7-8 and TRBJ1-3, is GAGVSQSPRYKVAKRGQDVALRCDPISGHVSLFWYQQALGQGPEFLTYFQNEAQLDKSGLPSDRFFAERPEGSVSTLKIQRTQQEDSAVYLCASSNILDWDTIYFGEGSWLTVV.

V and J are TRBV4-2 and TRBJ2-7; 15 bases match TRBD2. Trimming cost V 0 bases and J 6 bases; bases outside gene matches: 6. CDR3 length: 17 amino acids. Germline lookup yields CDR1 LGHNA and CDR2 YNFKEQ. The CDR3 protein is CASSQEGLAGGWIEQYF. The CDR3 nucleotides read TGTGCCAGCAGCCAAGAGGGACTAGCGGGGGGCTGGATCGAGCAGTACTTC.